The 20 T cell receptor beta chains in this list originate from one sample, sequenced in a study of CD8 T cells in Susac syndrome. RNA, at 0.5 to 1 ug, was reverse transcribed with random hexamers. TCRdb passed the immunoSEQ multiplex PCR reads through MiXCR, listing each CDR3 protein once. The table has some 170,000 distinct CDR3 sequences, approximately 94% seen once. The sample taken for sequencing was CD4+ T cells from PBMCs. These receptors all stem from a human donor with multiple sclerosis.

This chain connects TRBV19 to TRBJ2-2; D not resolved. V gave up 11 bases and J gave up 2 bases, with 18 bases separating them. The CDR3 is made up of 15 amino acids. CDR1 LNHDA and CDR2 SQIVND come from the germline V gene (reference sequence). The CDR3: CAPPQEHQNTGELFF. CDR3 coding DNA: TGTGCCCCCCCTCAAGAACACCAAAACACCGGGGAGCTGTTTTTT.

This clonotype was seen just once. V usage is TRBV12-3 or TRBV12-4 and J usage is TRBJ2-3, with 16 bases that match TRBD2. The CDR3 has 17 residues. The V gene end was trimmed by 3 bases and the J gene end by 4 bases; junction bases not matched to a gene: 4. CDR3: CASSFPGLAGGPDTQYF. The CDR3 DNA sequence: TGTGCCAGCAGTTTTCCGGGACTAGCGGGAGGGCCAGATACGCAGTATTTT.

This clonotype was observed a single time. V gene TRBV18 combines with J gene TRBJ1-1; D might be TRBD1 (6 bases). The CDR3 is made up of 14 amino acids. Germline CDR1 and CDR2: KGHSH and LQKENI. The V gene lost 5 bases and the J gene lost 4 bases, with 14 bases spanning the gap. CDR3 region: CASSRTEGSTEAFF. The CDR3 bases are TGTGCCAGCTCAAGGACAGAGGGGAGCACTGAAGCTTTCTTT. Based on the CDR3 plus reference TRBV18 and TRBJ1-1, the full variable domain is NAGVMQNPRHLVRRRGQEARLRCSPMKGHSHVYWYRQLPEEGLKFMVYLQKENIIDESGMPKERFSAEFPKEGPSILRIQQVVRGDSAAYFCASSRTEGSTEAFFGQGTRLTVV.

The count of this clonotype is one. The J gene is TRBJ2-7, the V gene TRBV14; D gene unclear. Trimming stripped 4 bases from V and 3 bases from J, with 7 bases between. The germline gives CDR1 SGHDN, CDR2 FVKESK. The CDR3 extends over 12 amino acids. CDR3 in amino acids: CASSLLNYEQYF. The CDR3 DNA sequence: TGTGCCAGCAGCCTCCTAAACTACGAGCAGTACTTC.

This rearrangement joins TRBV27 to TRBJ2-2; 9 nucleotides line up with TRBD2. Trimming took 3 bases from V and 3 from J; bases not matched to a gene: 2. This CDR3 spans 15 amino acids. Per germline, CDR1 MNHEY and CDR2 SMNVEV (reference sequence). The CDR3: CASSFGGRDTGELFF. The CDR3 DNA reads TGTGCCAGCAGTTTTGGCGGGAGGGACACCGGGGAGCTGTTTTTT.

This rearrangement joins TRBV6-2 or TRBV6-3 to TRBJ2-7; D remains unclear. V lost 7 bases and J lost 5, with 3 bases in between. The germline V gene has CDR1 MNHEY and CDR2 SVGEGT. This CDR3 has 9 residues. For the CDR3, the DNA is TGTGCCAGCATTGACGAGCAGTACTTC. It yields the protein CASIDEQYF.

This clonotype was detected only a few times. The genes are TRBV27 and TRBJ1-5; D might be TRBD1 (6 bases). V shed 4 bases and J shed 1 base, with 11 bases lying between them. CDR3 length: 15 residues. From germline, CDR1 is MNHEY and CDR2 SMNVEV (reference sequence). The CDR3 DNA is TGTGCCAGCAGTTCAGGGGTTGGAAGCAATCAGCCCCAGCATTTT. Translation: CASSSGVGSNQPQHF.

The rearrangement uses TRBV11-2 and TRBJ1-3; 7 positions match TRBD1. V trimming: 9 bases; J trimming: 0 bases; junction bases outside the gene matches: 14. Germline lookup yields CDR1 SGHAT and CDR2 FQNNGV. This CDR3 is 17 amino acids long. CDR3 nucleotide sequence: TGTGCCAGTCGTAGGGACAGAAGACCTAGCTCTGGAAACACCATATATTTT. Its translation: CASRRDRRPSSGNTIYF.

The chain links TRBV6-5 to TRBJ2-2; D is unclear. From germline, CDR1 is MNHEY and CDR2 SVGAGI. V lost 6 bases and J 5 bases, leaving 10 bases between the germline ends. The CDR3 covers 13 residues. The chain's CDR3 is CASRTTITGELFF. CDR3 nucleotides: TGTGCCAGCAGGACCACGATTACCGGGGAGCTGTTTTTT.

The chain combines TRBV29-1 with TRBJ2-1; TRBD1 matches at 10 bases. This CDR3 spans 14 amino acids. Germline V gives CDR1 SQVTM, CDR2 ANQGSEA. With V trimmed by 7 bases and J by 4 bases, 7 bases remained unmatched. Written as DNA, the CDR3 is TGCAGCGCGCACGGGACAGGGGAATACAATGAGCAGTTCTTC. Translated, it gives CSAHGTGEYNEQFF.

The gene calls are TRBV20-1 and TRBJ1-1; maybe TRBD1 (6 bases). Trimming cost V 3 bases and J 5 bases, with 13 bases left between them. This CDR3 has 13 residues. Looked up from germline, CDR1 is DFQATT and CDR2 is SNEGSKA (reference sequence). CDR3: CSARGTRSTEAFF. The CDR3 DNA is TGCAGTGCTAGGGGGACACGGTCTACTGAAGCTTTCTTT.

V and J are TRBV18 and TRBJ1-6; tentative D call: TRBD1 (6 bases). Trimming cost V 2 bases and J 11 bases, with 13 bases left between them. Per the germline V gene, CDR1 is KGHSH and CDR2 is LQKENI. This CDR3 comprises 14 residues. The CDR3 coding sequence is TGTGCCAGCTCACCAGAGGGGGAAGGGACACCCCTCCACTTT. It is translated as CASSPEGEGTPLHF.

The rearrangement links TRBV6-5 to TRBJ2-6; D gene unclear. The germline V and J ends were trimmed by 7 bases and 0 bases, with 10 bases remaining between them. The CDR3 is made up of 15 amino acids. Germline V gene data show CDR1 as MNHEY and CDR2 as SVGAGI. The CDR3 DNA reads as TGTGCCAGCAAGAAGCCGTCCTCTGGGGCCAACGTCCTGACTTTC. It translates to CASKKPSSGANVLTF.

This rearrangement joins TRBV10-3 to TRBJ2-6; D is perhaps TRBD2 (6 bases). V was cut by 10 bases and J by 2 bases, with 6 bases left in between. Looked up from germline, CDR1 is ENHRY and CDR2 is SYGVKD. The CDR3 sequence is 12 residues long. In DNA form, the CDR3 reads TGTGCCACGGGGGCTGGGGCCAACGTCCTGACTTTC. Translating it yields CATGAGANVLTF.

CDR3 nucleotides: TGTGCCAGCAGCGTTACGCCAGGCGCGGGGGCTTTCTTT. As protein: CASSVTPGAGAFF. The rearrangement links TRBV9 to TRBJ1-1; D is unresolved. The V end was cut by 2 bases, the J end by 11 bases, with 16 bases between. The CDR3 covers 13 residues. The V gene's germline CDR1 is SGDLS and CDR2 YYNGEE.

The chain carries TRBV20-1 and TRBJ2-3, with TRBD1 identical over 9 bases. Trimming took 1 base from V and 6 from J; bases not matched to a gene: 11. This CDR3 region has 16 residues. Germline loops: CDR1 DFQATT, CDR2 SNEGSKA (reference sequence). CDR3 sequence: CSARVAGDRVGDTQYF. The CDR3 nucleotides are TGCAGTGCTAGAGTTGCCGGGGACAGGGTGGGGGATACGCAGTATTTT.

The chain is built from TRBV28 and TRBJ2-2; 10 nucleotides agree with TRBD2. Unmatched junction bases numbered 9, after V lost 6 bases and J lost 8 bases. This CDR3 has 15 amino acids. Germline V gene data show CDR1 as MDHEN and CDR2 as SYDVKM. DNA for the CDR3: TGTGCCAGCAGCCCCCAGCGGGAGGGCGTGGGGGAGCTGTTTTTT. This translates into CASSPQREGVGELFF.

CDR3 region: CASSLEPPGYLNTEAFF. CDR3 coding DNA: TGTGCCAGCAGCTTAGAACCCCCAGGGTATCTGAACACTGAAGCTTTCTTT. The chain employs TRBV7-2 and TRBJ1-1; D may be TRBD1 (5 bases). CDR3 length: 17 amino acids. Germline CDR1 is SGHTA and CDR2 is FQGNSA. Trimming stripped 1 base from V and 0 bases from J, with 15 bases between.

The V and J genes are TRBV6-5 and TRBJ2-7; the D is unclear. Germline CDR1 MNHEY, CDR2 SVGAGI. The CDR3 spans 14 residues. The ends were cut back, 0 bases at V and 5 bases at J, with 11 bases in the middle. The CDR3 protein is CASSYSISSHEQYF. DNA for the CDR3: TGTGCCAGCAGTTACTCGATCAGTTCTCACGAGCAGTACTTC.

The V call is TRBV5-6, the J call TRBJ2-2; D uncertain. CDR3 length equals 11 residues. The V end was cut by 4 bases, the J end by 8 bases, with 6 bases between. Per the germline V gene, CDR1 is SGHDT and CDR2 is YYEEEE. CDR3 DNA sequence: TGTGCCAGCAGCACTGAGGGGGAGCTGTTTTTT. This sequence encodes CASSTEGELFF. The full variable domain, in which reference TRBV5-6 and TRBJ2-2 provide the parts outside the CDR3, is DAGVTQSPTHLIKTRGQQVTLRCSPKSGHDTVSWYQQALGQGPQFIFQYYEEEERQRGNFPDRFSGHQFPNYSSELNVNALLLGDSALYLCASSTEGELFFGEGSRLTVL.